One and the same sample provided the 14 T cell receptor beta chains below, sequenced in a study of cytomegalovirus exposure and HLA in healthy donors. Primers: 60 Vbeta forward and 13 Jbeta reverse. Using immunoSEQ multiplex PCR, the repertoire was profiled, and TCRdb retains in-frame clones only, with some absent. The table has 100,000 or so clones, about 78% seen once. Material: PBMCs. The source of these receptors is a man aged 25 to 45 in good health and CMV-seronegative.

The chain uses TRBV5-1 and TRBJ1-2, with a weak D call TRBD1 (5 bases). The length of the CDR3 is 15 residues. Germline loops: CDR1 SGHRS, CDR2 YFSETQ. V dropped 0 bases and J dropped 6 bases, with 15 bases sitting between them. The CDR3 DNA sequence: TGCGCCAGCAGCTTGGAGGGACTGAATCCTAATGGCTACACCTTC. This gives the protein CASSLEGLNPNGYTF.

The chain recombines TRBV4-3 with TRBJ2-3, with TRBD1 as a possible D gene (5 bases). V was clipped by 1 base and J by 5 bases, with 16 bases between them. The CDR3 consists of 16 residues. CDR1 is LGHNA and CDR2 is YSLEER in the germline V gene. The CDR3: CASSQARQRFVDTQYF. In DNA form, the CDR3 reads TGCGCCAGCAGCCAAGCGAGACAGAGGTTCGTAGATACGCAGTATTTT.

V is TRBV6-5 and J is TRBJ2-1; the match to TRBD2 covers 8 bases. V trimming: 0 bases; J trimming: 7 bases; junction bases outside the gene matches: 2. The CDR3 is made up of 14 amino acids. The germline CDR1 and CDR2 sequences are MNHEY and SVGAGI. The CDR3 nucleotides are TGTGCCAGCAGTTACTCGACTAGCGATAATGAGCAGTTCTTC. This sequence encodes CASSYSTSDNEQFF.

This clone was found a few times. This chain links TRBV21-1 with TRBJ2-7; the D call of TRBD2 is as the table states it, not checked on the DNA. TRBV21-1 is reported as a pseudogene. The CDR3 has 16 residues. The CDR3 loop is CASSKREGLAGVEQYF. The DNA for the CDR3 is TGTGCCAGCAGCAAAAGGGAGGGACTAGCGGGAGTCGAGCAGTACTTC.

The chain recombines TRBV6-6 with TRBJ1-2; tentative D call: TRBD1 (6 bases). V was clipped by 5 bases and J by 5 bases, with 18 bases between them. From germline, CDR1 is MNHNY and CDR2 SVGAGI (reference sequence). The CDR3 is 15 amino acids. Here the CDR3 DNA reads TGTGCCAGCAGTCCACTTTCGGCAGGGGTGTATGGCTACACCTTC. Encoded protein: CASSPLSAGVYGYTF.

The chain uses TRBV19 and TRBJ2-1, with 10 bases that match TRBD2. The CDR3 extends over 15 amino acids. CDR1 is LNHDA, CDR2 SQIVND, per germline (reference sequence). The junction had 4 bases not matched to a gene; V was cut back by 4 bases and J by 4 bases. CDR3 bases: TGTGCCAGTAGTACCCCAGCGGGAGGGTACAATGAGCAGTTCTTC. It translates to CASSTPAGGYNEQFF.

The rearrangement links TRBV7-2 to TRBJ2-2, with D maybe TRBD2 (6 bases). Trimming took 8 bases from V and 5 from J, leaving 18 bases between them. Germline CDR1 SGHTA, CDR2 FQGNSA. The CDR3 covers 15 residues. CDR3 sequence (DNA): TGTGCCAGCTCACAGAGAGGAGGGAGGACCGGGGAGCTGTTTTTT. Residues: CASSQRGGRTGELFF.

The gene calls are TRBV27 and TRBJ1-6; D possibly corresponds to TRBD1 (5 bases). Germline CDR1 MNHEY, CDR2 SMNVEV (reference sequence). Trimming pared 3 bases from V and 6 bases from J, leaving 27 bases between. This CDR3 is 20 amino acids long. CDR3 sequence: CASSFSPRGAGPLANSPLHF. Written as DNA, the CDR3 is TGTGCCAGCAGTTTTTCCCCTCGTGGGGCAGGGCCACTTGCTAATTCACCCCTCCACTTT.

The chain recombines TRBV10-2 with TRBJ2-1, with D perhaps matching TRBD2 (6 bases). Germline V gene data show CDR1 as WSHSY and CDR2 as SAAADI. The V gene lost 8 bases and the J gene lost 1 base, with 15 bases spanning the gap. The CDR3 runs to 15 residues. The chain's CDR3 is CASGDSSRSYNEQFF. CDR3 nucleotides: TGCGCCAGCGGGGACTCTAGCCGATCCTACAATGAGCAGTTCTTC.

The genes are TRBV4-1 and TRBJ2-2; 9 positions match TRBD1. J gave up 4 bases and V 1 base, and 1 base lay outside the gene matches. The CDR3 consists of 15 residues. Germline CDR1 MGHRA, CDR2 YSYEKL. CDR3 sequence reads: CASSQGTGATGELFF. CDR3 bases: TGCGCCAGCAGCCAAGGGACAGGGGCCACCGGGGAGCTGTTTTTT.

J is TRBJ2-1 and V is TRBV28; 12 bases agree with TRBD1. The CDR3 consists of 17 residues. Germline loops: CDR1 MDHEN, CDR2 SYDVKM. Trimming cost V 5 bases and J 4 bases; bases outside gene matches: 9. The DNA for the CDR3 is TGTGCCAGCAGTCCGGGGGGGACAGGGGGCCGATACAATGAGCAGTTCTTC. It specifies CASSPGGTGGRYNEQFF.

The J gene is TRBJ2-2, the V gene TRBV6-1, with D uncertain. V gave up 5 bases and J gave up 0 bases, with 10 bases separating them. CDR3 length: 15 amino acids. Germline-derived CDR1 and CDR2 are MNHNS and SASEGT. CDR3 bases: TGTGCCAGCAGTTCTTTGCGGACGAACACCGGGGAGCTGTTTTTT. The encoded protein is CASSSLRTNTGELFF.

This chain joins TRBV28 and TRBJ1-2; a possible D gene is TRBD1 (5 bases). Germline V gene sequence: CDR1 MDHEN, CDR2 SYDVKM. The CDR3 loop spans 15 amino acids. V dropped 3 bases and J dropped 2 bases, with 13 bases sitting between them. The CDR3 sequence: CASSFDSLANYGYTF. CDR3 DNA sequence: TGTGCCAGCAGTTTCGACAGCCTCGCGAACTATGGCTACACCTTC.

The sample holds a few counts of this clone. The genes are TRBV9 and TRBJ2-2, with 7 positions matching TRBD2. CDR1 SGDLS and CDR2 YYNGEE come from the germline V gene. The trim removed 0 bases at V and 7 bases at J, leaving 18 bases unmatched. This CDR3 is 19 amino acids long. The CDR3 bases are TGTGCCAGCAGCGTAGGGGGTCCGTCCTTAGCGGGTTTGGGCGGGGAGCTGTTTTTT. Protein product: CASSVGGPSLAGLGGELFF. Full variable domain (remainder filled in from reference TRBV9 and TRBJ2-2): DSGVTQTPKHLITATGQRVTLRCSPRSGDLSVYWYQQSLDQGLQFLIQYYNGEERAKGNILERFSAQQFPDLHSELNLSSLELGDSALYFCASSVGGPSLAGLGGELFFGEGSRLTVL.